One and the same sample provided the 12 T cell receptor beta chains below, sequenced in a study of cytomegalovirus exposure and HLA in healthy donors. Researchers ran the PCR with 60 Vbeta and 13 Jbeta primers. This table comes from immunoSEQ multiplex PCR, and its TCRdb copy is limited to in-frame clones, with some not included. Found here are some 170,000 clones, approximately 70% of them singletons; the top ten hold 2% to 2.5%. The sequenced sample consisted of PBMCs. Receptors originate from a human donor in good health.

This sequence joins TRBV29-1 and TRBJ2-1, with a tentative D call TRBD2 (5 bases). Trimming took off 2 bases at V and 0 bases at J, with 8 bases between the two ends. CDR3 length: 14 residues. Looked up from germline, CDR1 is SQVTM and CDR2 is ANQGSEA. The CDR3, as DNA: TGCAGCGTTGAATCGGGGTTCTCCTACAATGAGCAGTTCTTC. Protein sequence: CSVESGFSYNEQFF.

V is TRBV30 and J is TRBJ1-2; D possibly corresponds to TRBD1 (6 bases). The CDR3 covers 13 residues. With 0 bases removed from V and 7 bases from J, the gap between germline ends came to 12 bases. Per the germline V gene, CDR1 is GTSNPN and CDR2 is SVGIG (reference sequence). The CDR3 nucleotides read TGTGCCTGGAGTGTGCGAAAAGGGGGTGGCTACACCTTC. Its translation: CAWSVRKGGGYTF.

In its sample, this clone was seen a few times. The chain links TRBV9 to TRBJ1-6; 8 bases agree with TRBD1. V shed 3 bases, J shed 5 bases, and the junction held 7 bases outside the gene matches. The CDR3 sequence is 16 residues long. The germline gives CDR1 SGDLS, CDR2 YYNGEE. The CDR3 loop is CASSATRQGNNSPLHF. Here the CDR3 DNA reads TGTGCCAGCAGCGCCACTAGACAGGGGAATAATTCACCCCTCCACTTT.

The chain employs TRBV5-1 and TRBJ2-2; 9 nucleotides agree with TRBD1. V shed 4 bases and J 4 bases; nucleotides not matched to a gene: 11. Germline values: CDR1 SGHRS, CDR2 YFSETQ. There are 17 residues in the CDR3. As DNA, the CDR3 is TGCGCCAGCAGCGTAGGCTTGGGACAGGGATTCACCGGGGAGCTGTTTTTT. Translating gives CASSVGLGQGFTGELFF.

The genes are TRBV4-3 and TRBJ1-1; the match to TRBD1 covers 9 bases. From germline, CDR1 is LGHNA and CDR2 YSLEER. There are 16 residues in the CDR3. The V gene end was trimmed by 1 base and the J gene end by 1 base; junction bases not matched to a gene: 4. The CDR3 spells CASSQVGTGPNTEAFF. CDR3 sequence (DNA): TGCGCCAGCAGCCAAGTGGGGACAGGGCCGAACACTGAAGCTTTCTTT.

The rearrangement links TRBV9 to TRBJ1-1; possibly TRBD1 for D (5 bases). Germline-derived CDR1 and CDR2 are SGDLS and YYNGEE. This CDR3 is 13 amino acids long. The V end was cut by 4 bases, the J end by 3 bases, with 10 bases between. CDR3: CASSQGPDTEAFF. CDR3 coding DNA: TGTGCCAGCAGCCAGGGCCCCGACACTGAAGCTTTCTTT.

This sequence joins TRBV7-9 and TRBJ1-1; 10 bases fit TRBD1. Germline-derived CDR1 and CDR2 are SEHNR and FQNEAQ (reference sequence). This CDR3 has 14 amino acids. The V segment lost 4 bases and the J segment 7 bases; nucleotides outside the gene matches: 6. CDR3 sequence reads: CASSWGQGRGEAFF. The CDR3 coding sequence is TGTGCCAGCAGCTGGGGACAGGGGAGAGGTGAAGCTTTCTTT.

The V gene is TRBV4-2, the J gene TRBJ2-7; 10 nucleotides line up with TRBD1. Unmatched junction bases numbered 8, after V lost 2 bases and J lost 4 bases. This CDR3 is 16 amino acids long. Germline values: CDR1 LGHNA, CDR2 YNFKEQ. The CDR3 loop reads CASSQSPGQGSYEQYF. The CDR3 DNA reads as TGTGCCAGCAGCCAAAGCCCGGGACAGGGGTCGTACGAGCAGTACTTC.

CDR3 region: CASRMGDREAFF. The CDR3 DNA reads as TGTGCCAGCAGGATGGGAGACAGGGAAGCTTTCTTT. The chain uses TRBV6-6 and TRBJ1-1; perhaps TRBD1 as D (6 bases). The CDR3 runs to 12 residues. From germline, CDR1 is MNHNY and CDR2 SVGAGI (reference sequence). Trimming pared 6 bases from V and 8 bases from J, leaving 13 bases between.

The chain carries TRBV7-6 and TRBJ1-4, with a weak D call TRBD1 (6 bases). CDR1 and CDR2 (germline): SGHVS, FNYEAQ. The V end was cut by 5 bases, the J end by 7 bases, with 20 bases between. This CDR3 region has 16 residues. The CDR3 protein is CASSARRGDKSEKLFF. The CDR3 DNA reads TGTGCCAGCAGCGCACGCAGGGGAGATAAAAGTGAAAAACTGTTTTTT.

V gene TRBV28 combines with J gene TRBJ2-7; 12 bases line up with TRBD2. Germline CDR1 MDHEN, CDR2 SYDVKM. The CDR3 loop spans 15 amino acids. V lost 7 bases, J lost 2 bases, and 6 bases stayed unmatched. The CDR3 loop is CASTQSSGGAYEQYF. The CDR3 nucleotides read TGTGCCAGCACCCAATCTAGCGGGGGGGCCTACGAGCAGTACTTC.

The rearrangement uses TRBV11-2 and TRBJ1-1; D unclear. CDR1 is SGHAT and CDR2 is FQNNGV in the germline V gene. The ends were cut back, 1 base at V and 7 bases at J, with 7 bases in the middle. CDR3 length: 12 residues. The CDR3 sequence: CASSLGTGEAFF. The CDR3 nucleotides read TGTGCCAGCAGCTTAGGCACTGGTGAAGCTTTCTTT.